This T cell receptor (beta chain) was observed in a study of identical twins. Whole-study results and caveats: The study reached conclusions through statistical analysis that was cross-sectional, not following the same donors.

Turning to this clonotype: As yet, its antigen is unknown.

One entry per CDR3 protein results from TCRdb running MiXCR on the 5' RACE reads. This repertoire shows roughly 500,000 distinct CDR3 sequences, 22% found once; its top ten account for 0.91%. Trimming took 4 bases from V and 3 from J; bases not matched to a gene: 4. Germline V gene sequence: CDR1 SGHRS, CDR2 YFSETQ. CDR3 length: 13 residues. These sequences were also reported in another study, on T cells expressing NK-cell markers. That publication notes: The share of CD8+ T cells held by dominant NKG2C+ clonotypes was about 1.0-7.5% in several donors.

The material sequenced was CD4+ T cells sorted from blood. V gene TRBV5-1 combines with J gene TRBJ2-7; the match to TRBD1 covers 7 bases. The sequence derives from a woman younger than 30 in good health. CDR3 sequence (DNA): TGCGCCAGCAGCGGGGACAGTGGCTACGAGCAGTACTTC. The encoded protein is CASSGDSGYEQYF.